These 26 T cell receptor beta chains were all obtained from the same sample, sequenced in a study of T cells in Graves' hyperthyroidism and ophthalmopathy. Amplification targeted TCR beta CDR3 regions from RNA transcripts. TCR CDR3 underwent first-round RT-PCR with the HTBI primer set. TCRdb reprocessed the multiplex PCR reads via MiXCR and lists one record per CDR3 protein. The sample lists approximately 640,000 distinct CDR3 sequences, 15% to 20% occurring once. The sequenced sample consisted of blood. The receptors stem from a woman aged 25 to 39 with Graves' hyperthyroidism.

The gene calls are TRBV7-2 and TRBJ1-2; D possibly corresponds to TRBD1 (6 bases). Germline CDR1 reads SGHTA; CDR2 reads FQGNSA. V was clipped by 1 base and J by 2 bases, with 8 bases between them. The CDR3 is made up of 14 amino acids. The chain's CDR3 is CASSLGTVNYGYTF. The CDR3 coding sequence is TGTGCCAGCAGCTTAGGGACAGTCAACTATGGCTACACCTTC.

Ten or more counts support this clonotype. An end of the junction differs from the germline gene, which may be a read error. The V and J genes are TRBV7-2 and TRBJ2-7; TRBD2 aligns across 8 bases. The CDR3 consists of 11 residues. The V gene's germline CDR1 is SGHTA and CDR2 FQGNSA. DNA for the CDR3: TGTGCCAGCAGTTTAGCGGGAGAGCAGTACTTC. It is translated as CASSLAGEQYF.

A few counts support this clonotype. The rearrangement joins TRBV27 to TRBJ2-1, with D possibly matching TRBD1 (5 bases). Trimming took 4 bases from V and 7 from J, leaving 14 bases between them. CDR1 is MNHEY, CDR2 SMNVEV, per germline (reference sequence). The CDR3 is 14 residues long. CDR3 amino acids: CASSSGHIGNEQFF. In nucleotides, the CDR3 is TGTGCCAGCAGTTCCGGACACATAGGGAATGAGCAGTTCTTC.

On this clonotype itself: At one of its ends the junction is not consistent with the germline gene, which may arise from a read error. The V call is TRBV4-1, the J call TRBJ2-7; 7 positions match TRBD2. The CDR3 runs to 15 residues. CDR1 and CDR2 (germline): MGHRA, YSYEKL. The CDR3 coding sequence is TGCGCCAGCCGCCAAACGAGCGGGAATAAGAAGGGGCAGTACTTC. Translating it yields CASRQTSGNKKGQYF.

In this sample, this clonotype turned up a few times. CDR3 loop: CASSLVGLRAEAYQPQHF. In DNA form, the CDR3 reads TGCGCCAGCAGCTTGGTAGGGTTGCGGGCTGAGGCATATCAGCCCCAGCATTTT. V usage is TRBV5-1 and J usage is TRBJ1-5; D not certain. The germline V gene encodes CDR1 SGHRS and CDR2 YFSETQ. V was shortened by 0 bases and J by 5 bases, with 21 bases between the two germline ends. There are 18 residues in the CDR3.

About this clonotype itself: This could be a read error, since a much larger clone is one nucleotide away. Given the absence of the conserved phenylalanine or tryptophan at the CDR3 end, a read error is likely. This CDR3 reads CASLPPGSPGELFL. The CDR3 DNA reads as TGTGCCAGCCTCCCACCCGGGAGTCCCGGGGAGCTGTTTCTT. The rearrangement uses TRBV28 and TRBJ2-2, with D tentatively TRBD2 (6 bases). This CDR3 is built from 14 residues. Germline V gives CDR1 MDHEN, CDR2 SYDVKM. V dropped 8 bases and J dropped 6 bases, with 16 bases sitting between them.

In nucleotides, the CDR3 is TGTGCCAGCAGCTTGGCTGACAGGGGGCGAAATCAGCCCCAGCATTTT. Protein: CASSLADRGRNQPQHF. The chain combines TRBV5-6 with TRBJ1-5; 10 nucleotides match TRBD1. The V segment lost 0 bases and the J segment 4 bases; nucleotides outside the gene matches: 4. Germline V lookup: CDR1 SGHDT, CDR2 YYEEEE. The CDR3 has 16 amino acids.

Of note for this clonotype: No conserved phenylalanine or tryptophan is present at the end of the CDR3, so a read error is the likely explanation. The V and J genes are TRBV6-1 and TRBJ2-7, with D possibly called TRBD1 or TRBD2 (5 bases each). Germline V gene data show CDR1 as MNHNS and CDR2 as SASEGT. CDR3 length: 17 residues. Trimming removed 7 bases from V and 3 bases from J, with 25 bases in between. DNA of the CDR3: TGTGCCAGCACCACAGGCGTTCGTGGGACCGTTCTCTACGAGCAGTACCTC. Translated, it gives CASTTGVRGTVLYEQYL.

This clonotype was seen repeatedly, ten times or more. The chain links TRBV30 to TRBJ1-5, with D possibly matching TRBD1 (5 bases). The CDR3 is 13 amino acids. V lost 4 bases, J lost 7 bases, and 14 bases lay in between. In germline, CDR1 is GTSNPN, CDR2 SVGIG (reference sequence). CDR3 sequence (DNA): TGTGCCTGGACAGCCAGGGAGGACCAGCCCCAGCATTTT. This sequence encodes CAWTAREDQPQHF. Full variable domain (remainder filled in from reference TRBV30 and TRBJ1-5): SQTIHQWPATLVQPVGSPLSLECTVEGTSNPNLYWYRQAAGRGLQLLFYSVGIGQISSEVPQNLSASRPQDRQFILSSKKLLLSDSGFYLCAWTAREDQPQHFGDGTRLSIL.

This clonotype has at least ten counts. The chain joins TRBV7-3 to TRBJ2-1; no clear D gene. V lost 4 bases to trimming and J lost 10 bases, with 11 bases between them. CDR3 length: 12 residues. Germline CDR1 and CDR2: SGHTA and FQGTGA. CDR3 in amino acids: CASSSGPAEQFF. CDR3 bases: TGTGCCAGCAGCTCCGGGCCAGCCGAGCAGTTCTTC.

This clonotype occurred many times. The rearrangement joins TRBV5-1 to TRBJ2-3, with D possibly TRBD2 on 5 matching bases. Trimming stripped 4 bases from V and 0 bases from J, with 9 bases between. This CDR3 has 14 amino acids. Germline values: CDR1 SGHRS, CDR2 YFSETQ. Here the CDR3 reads CASSGRASTDTQYF. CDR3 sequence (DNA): TGCGCCAGCAGCGGGAGAGCTAGCACAGATACGCAGTATTTT.

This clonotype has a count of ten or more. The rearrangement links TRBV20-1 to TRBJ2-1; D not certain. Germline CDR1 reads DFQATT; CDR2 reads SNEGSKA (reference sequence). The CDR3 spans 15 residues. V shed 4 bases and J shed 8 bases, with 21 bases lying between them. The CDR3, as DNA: TGCAGTGCTACCCCCTTAAAGCACGTTGGGGATGAGCAGTTCTTC. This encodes CSATPLKHVGDEQFF.

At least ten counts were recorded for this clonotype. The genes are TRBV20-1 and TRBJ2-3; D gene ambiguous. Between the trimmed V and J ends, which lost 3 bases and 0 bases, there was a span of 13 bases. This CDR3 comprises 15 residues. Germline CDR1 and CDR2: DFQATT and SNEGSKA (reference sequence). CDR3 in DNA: TGCAGTGCTAGCGCCAGGCAACTTAGCACAGATACGCAGTATTTT. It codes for CSASARQLSTDTQYF.

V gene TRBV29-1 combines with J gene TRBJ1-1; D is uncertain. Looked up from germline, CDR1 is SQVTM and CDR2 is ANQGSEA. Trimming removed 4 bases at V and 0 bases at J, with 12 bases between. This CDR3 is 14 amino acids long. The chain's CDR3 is CSVAQVPLNTEAFF. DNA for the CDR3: TGCAGCGTTGCGCAAGTGCCTTTGAACACTGAAGCTTTCTTT. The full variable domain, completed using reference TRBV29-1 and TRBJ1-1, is SAVISQKPSRDICQRGTSLTIQCQVDSQVTMMFWYRQQPGQSLTLIATANQGSEATYESGFVIDKFPISRPNLTFSTLTVSNMSPEDSSIYLCSVAQVPLNTEAFFGQGTRLTVV.

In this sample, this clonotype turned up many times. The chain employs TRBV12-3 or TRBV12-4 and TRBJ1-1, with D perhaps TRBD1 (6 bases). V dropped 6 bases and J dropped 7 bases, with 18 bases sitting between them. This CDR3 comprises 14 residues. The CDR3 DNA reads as TGTGCCAGCAGATTCACAGGGATCTTCAATGAAGCTTTCTTT. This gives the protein CASRFTGIFNEAFF.

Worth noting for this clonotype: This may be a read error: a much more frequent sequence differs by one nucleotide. DNA of the CDR3: TGTGCCAGCGTTGCGCGGGATACTAGCACAGATACGCAGTATTTT. Translating gives CASVARDTSTDTQYF. This chain links TRBV6-9 with TRBJ2-3, with a possible D match to TRBD2 (6 bases). This CDR3 contains 15 residues. V gave up 8 bases and J gave up 0 bases, with 15 bases separating them. Germline V gene sequence: CDR1 MNHGY, CDR2 SVAAGI.

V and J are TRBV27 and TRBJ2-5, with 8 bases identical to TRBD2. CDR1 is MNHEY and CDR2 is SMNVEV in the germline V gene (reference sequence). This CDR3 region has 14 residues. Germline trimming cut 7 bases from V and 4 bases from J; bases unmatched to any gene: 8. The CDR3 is CASKRGGALETQYF. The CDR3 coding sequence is TGTGCCAGCAAACGGGGGGGGGCTTTAGAGACCCAGTACTTC.

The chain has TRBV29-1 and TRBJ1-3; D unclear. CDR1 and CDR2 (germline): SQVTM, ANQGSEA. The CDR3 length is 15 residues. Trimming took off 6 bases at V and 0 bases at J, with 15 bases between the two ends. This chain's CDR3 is CSVALVLASGNTIYF. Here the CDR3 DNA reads TGCAGCGTCGCCTTAGTCCTAGCCTCTGGAAACACCATATATTTT.

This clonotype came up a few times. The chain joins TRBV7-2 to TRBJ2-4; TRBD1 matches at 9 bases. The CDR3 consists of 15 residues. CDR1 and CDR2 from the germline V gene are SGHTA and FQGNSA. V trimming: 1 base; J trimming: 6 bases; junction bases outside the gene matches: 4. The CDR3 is CASSLGVTGGNIQYF. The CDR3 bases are TGTGCCAGCAGCTTAGGAGTGACAGGGGGAAACATTCAGTACTTC.

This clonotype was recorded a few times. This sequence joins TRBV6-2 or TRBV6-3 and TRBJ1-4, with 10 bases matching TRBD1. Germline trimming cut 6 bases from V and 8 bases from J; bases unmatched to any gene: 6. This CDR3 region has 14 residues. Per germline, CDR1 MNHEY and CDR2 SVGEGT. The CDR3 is CASSDRGRKEKLFF. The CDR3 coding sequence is TGTGCCAGCAGCGACAGGGGGCGCAAAGAAAAACTGTTTTTT.

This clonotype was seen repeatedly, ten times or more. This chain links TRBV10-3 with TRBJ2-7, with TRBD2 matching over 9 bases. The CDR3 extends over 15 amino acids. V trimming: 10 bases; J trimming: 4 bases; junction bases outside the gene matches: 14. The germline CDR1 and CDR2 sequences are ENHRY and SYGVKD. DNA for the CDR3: TGTGCCACCACATTTATAGCGGGAGTAGGATACGAGCAGTACTTC. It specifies CATTFIAGVGYEQYF.

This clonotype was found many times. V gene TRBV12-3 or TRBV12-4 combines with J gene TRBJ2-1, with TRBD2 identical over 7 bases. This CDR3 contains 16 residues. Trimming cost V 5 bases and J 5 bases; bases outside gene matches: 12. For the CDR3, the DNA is TGTGCCAGCAGTCTCGGTGGACTAGTTTGGAACAATGAGCAGTTCTTC. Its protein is CASSLGGLVWNNEQFF.

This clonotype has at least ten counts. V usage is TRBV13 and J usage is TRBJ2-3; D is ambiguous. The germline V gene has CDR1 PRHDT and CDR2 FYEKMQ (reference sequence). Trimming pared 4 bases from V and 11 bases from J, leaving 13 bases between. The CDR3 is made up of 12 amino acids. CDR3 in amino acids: CASSSLGLEQYF. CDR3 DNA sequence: TGTGCCAGCAGCTCGCTGGGCCTTGAGCAGTATTTT.

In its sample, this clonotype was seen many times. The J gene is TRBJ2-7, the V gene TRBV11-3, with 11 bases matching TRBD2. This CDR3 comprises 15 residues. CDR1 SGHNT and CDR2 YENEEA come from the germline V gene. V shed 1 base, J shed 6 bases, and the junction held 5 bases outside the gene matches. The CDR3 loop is CASSLVVLAGGEQYF. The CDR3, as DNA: TGTGCCAGCAGCTTAGTAGTCCTAGCGGGAGGCGAGCAGTACTTC.

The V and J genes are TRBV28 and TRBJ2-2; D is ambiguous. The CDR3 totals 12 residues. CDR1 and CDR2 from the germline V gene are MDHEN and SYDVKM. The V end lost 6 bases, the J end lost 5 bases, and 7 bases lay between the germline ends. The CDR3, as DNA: TGTGCCAGCAGGAAAACGACCGGGGAGCTGTTTTTT. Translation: CASRKTTGELFF.

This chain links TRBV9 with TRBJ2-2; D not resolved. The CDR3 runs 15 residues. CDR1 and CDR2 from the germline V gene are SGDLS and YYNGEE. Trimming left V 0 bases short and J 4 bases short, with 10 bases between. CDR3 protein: CASSVADAPTGELFF. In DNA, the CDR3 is TGTGCCAGCAGCGTAGCGGACGCCCCCACCGGGGAGCTGTTTTTT.